The 10 T cell receptor beta chains in this list originate from one sample, sequenced in a study of blood T cell repertoires in COVID-19. The method was immunoSEQ multiplex PCR; TCRdb's version includes in-frame clones alone and lacks a portion of them. The sample has some 70,000 clones, approximately 85% seen once. Sequencing was done on a sample of peripheral blood. Receptor source: an elderly man with acute or convalescent COVID-19.

This chain joins TRBV5-4 and TRBJ1-1; D uncertain. The V end lost 2 bases, the J end lost 7 bases, and 9 bases lay between the germline ends. Germline CDR1 reads SGHNT; CDR2 reads YYREEE (reference sequence). CDR3 length: 12 residues. The CDR3, as DNA: TGTGCCAGCAGCTTCGGGATCCGTGAAGCTTTCTTT. Its protein is CASSFGIREAFF.

The genes are TRBV18 and TRBJ2-1, with a possible D match to TRBD2 (6 bases). The V end lost 6 bases, the J end lost 6 bases, and 12 bases lay between the germline ends. The CDR3 has 13 residues. The germline CDR1 and CDR2 sequences are KGHSH and LQKENI. CDR3 nucleotide sequence: TGTGCCAGCTCGTCGGGAGTCCCCAATGAGCAGTTCTTC. Protein sequence: CASSSGVPNEQFF.

The rearrangement uses TRBV25-1 and TRBJ2-2; TRBD2 matches at 7 bases. In germline, CDR1 is MGHDK, CDR2 SYGVNS. CDR3 size: 16 residues. Trimming at V came to 1 base and at J to 1 base, leaving 3 bases not matched to a gene. CDR3 sequence reads: CASSESASGNTGELFF. The CDR3 DNA is TGTGCCAGCAGTGAATCCGCTAGCGGGAACACCGGGGAGCTGTTTTTT.

This chain uses TRBV4-3 with TRBJ2-2, with 13 nucleotides matching TRBD2. After removal of 1 base from V and 13 bases from J, the junction contained 9 bases not matched to a gene. Looked up from germline, CDR1 is LGHNA and CDR2 is YSLEER. CDR3 length: 16 residues. The CDR3 DNA reads TGCGCCAGCAGCCAAGGGGGGGGGACTAGCGGGGCCCGGCTGTTTTTT. This codes for CASSQGGGTSGARLFF.

V gene TRBV19 combines with J gene TRBJ2-3, with D perhaps TRBD1 (6 bases). The CDR3 is 13 residues long. V was trimmed by 6 bases and J by 0 bases, leaving 7 bases between them. The germline V gene has CDR1 LNHDA and CDR2 SQIVND (reference sequence). CDR3 nucleotide sequence: TGTGCCAGTAGCGGACAGAGCACAGATACGCAGTATTTT. This sequence encodes CASSGQSTDTQYF.

The chain employs TRBV27 and TRBJ2-5; weak D call: TRBD2 (5 bases). V shed 8 bases and J shed 5 bases, with 24 bases lying between them. The CDR3 contains 16 residues. The germline gives CDR1 MNHEY, CDR2 SMNVEV (reference sequence). This CDR3 reads CASSLARRTRHETQYF. The CDR3 DNA reads as TGTGCCAGCTCCCTCGCCCGGAGGACTCGTCACGAGACCCAGTACTTC.

The rearrangement uses TRBV7-9 and TRBJ2-7; a possible D gene is TRBD1 (6 bases). Germline V gene sequence: CDR1 SEHNR, CDR2 FQNEAQ (reference sequence). Deletions cut 1 base from V and 5 bases from J, with 12 bases between. The CDR3 has 14 amino acids. The CDR3 sequence: CASSLGQGSHEQYF. CDR3 DNA sequence: TGTGCCAGCAGCTTAGGTCAGGGGAGCCACGAGCAGTACTTC.

This clone was counted only a few times. The chain links TRBV27 to TRBJ2-5; TRBD1 agrees at 10 bases. CDR3 size: 18 residues. V lost 1 base to trimming and J lost 0 bases; unmatched junction nucleotides: 8. Germline V lookup: CDR1 MNHEY, CDR2 SMNVEV (reference sequence). The CDR3 DNA is TGTGCCAGCAGTTTATTGCCCTCGGACAGGGGGTACCAAGAGACCCAGTACTTC. Amino acids: CASSLLPSDRGYQETQYF.

V usage is TRBV19 and J usage is TRBJ1-2; D is possibly TRBD1 (6 bases). The CDR3 extends over 13 amino acids. Germline assignment: CDR1 LNHDA and CDR2 SQIVND (reference sequence). V lost 5 bases to trimming and J lost 4 bases, with 11 bases between them. CDR3 protein: CASSPGGGYGYTF. In DNA form, the CDR3 reads TGTGCCAGTAGTCCGGGGGGCGGCTATGGCTACACCTTC.

V is TRBV12-3 or TRBV12-4 and J is TRBJ1-1; 12 positions match TRBD1. The ends lost 6 bases at V and 11 bases at J; junction bases unmatched: 7. This CDR3 is built from 13 residues. The CDR3: CASSLLGQGAAFF. The CDR3 DNA sequence: TGTGCCAGCAGCTTATTGGGACAGGGGGCCGCTTTCTTT.